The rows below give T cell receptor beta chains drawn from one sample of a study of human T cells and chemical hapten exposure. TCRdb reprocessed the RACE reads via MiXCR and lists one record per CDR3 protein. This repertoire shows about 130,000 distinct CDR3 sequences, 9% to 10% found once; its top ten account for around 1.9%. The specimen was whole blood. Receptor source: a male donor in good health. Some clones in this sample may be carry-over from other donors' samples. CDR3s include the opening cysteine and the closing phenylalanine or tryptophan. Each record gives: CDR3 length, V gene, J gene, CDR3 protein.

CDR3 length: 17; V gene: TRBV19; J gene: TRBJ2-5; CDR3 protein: CASSATWTGSFQETQYF
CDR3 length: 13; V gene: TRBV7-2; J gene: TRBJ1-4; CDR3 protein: CASSTTYGEKLFF
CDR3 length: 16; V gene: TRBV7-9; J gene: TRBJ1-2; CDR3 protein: CASSLGSNPPNYGYTF
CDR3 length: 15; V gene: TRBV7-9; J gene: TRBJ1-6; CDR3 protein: CASSLPGTADSPLHF
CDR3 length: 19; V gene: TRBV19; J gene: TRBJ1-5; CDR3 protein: CASSIPPGIGLYSNQPQHF
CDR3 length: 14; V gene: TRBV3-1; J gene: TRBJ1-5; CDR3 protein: CASSLRLGNQPQHF
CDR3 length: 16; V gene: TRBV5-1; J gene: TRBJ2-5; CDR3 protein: CASSLAPGGLQETQYF
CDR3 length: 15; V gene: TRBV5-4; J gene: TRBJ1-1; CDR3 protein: CASSFRDRPNTEAFF
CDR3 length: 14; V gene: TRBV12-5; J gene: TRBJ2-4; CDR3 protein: CASGGGSALNIQYF
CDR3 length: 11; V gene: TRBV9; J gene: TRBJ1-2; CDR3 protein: CASSRLNLYTF
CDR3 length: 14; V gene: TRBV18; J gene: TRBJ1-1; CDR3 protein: CASSPGQELTEAFF